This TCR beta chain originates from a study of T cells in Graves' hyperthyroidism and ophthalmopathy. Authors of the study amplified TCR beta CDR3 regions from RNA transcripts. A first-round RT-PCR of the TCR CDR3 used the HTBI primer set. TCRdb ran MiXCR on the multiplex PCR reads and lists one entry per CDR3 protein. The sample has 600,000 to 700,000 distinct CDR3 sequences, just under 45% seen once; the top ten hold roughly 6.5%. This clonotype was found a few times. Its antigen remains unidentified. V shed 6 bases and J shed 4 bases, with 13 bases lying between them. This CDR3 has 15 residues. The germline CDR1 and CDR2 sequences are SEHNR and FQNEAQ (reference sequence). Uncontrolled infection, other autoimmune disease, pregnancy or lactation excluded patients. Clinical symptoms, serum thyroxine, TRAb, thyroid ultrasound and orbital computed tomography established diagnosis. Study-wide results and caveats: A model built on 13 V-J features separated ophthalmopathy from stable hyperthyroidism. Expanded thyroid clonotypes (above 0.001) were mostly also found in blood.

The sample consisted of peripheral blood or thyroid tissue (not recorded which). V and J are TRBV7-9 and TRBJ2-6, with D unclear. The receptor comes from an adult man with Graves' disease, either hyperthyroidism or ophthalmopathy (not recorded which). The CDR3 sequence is CASRAAMPGANVLTF. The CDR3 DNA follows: TGTGCCAGCAGGGCTGCGATGCCCGGGGCCAACGTCCTGACTTTC.